This T cell receptor (beta chain) emerged from a study of blood T cell repertoires in COVID-19. Turning to the study itself: Whether acute or convalescent, the COVID-19 samples came from the United States, Italy and Spain. The analysed material was cDNA or gDNA that came from T cells, B-cell-depleted T cells, or PBMCs.

How the authors handled the data: Using reference gene primer amplification, nucleated cell counts were estimated. Generated by immunoSEQ multiplex PCR, the TCRdb table keeps only in-frame clones and is missing some. V, J and clone size are taken as reported in that table, and D and trimming were inferred from the DNA itself. Of a few hundred thousand clones in the sample, roughly nine tenths were seen once. The V and J ends lost 8 bases and 6 bases respectively, with 16 bases between them. This CDR3 spans 13 amino acids. Material for sequencing was peripheral blood. This rearrangement joins TRBV12-3 or TRBV12-4 to TRBJ1-1, with a tentative D call TRBD1 (5 bases). The source is a man in his forties or fifties with acute or convalescent COVID-19. The CDR3 here is CASVGAGGSEAFF. CDR3 in DNA: TGTGCCAGCGTTGGGGCGGGAGGGTCTGAAGCTTTCTTT.